These 18 T cell receptor beta chains were sequenced from one sample in a study of shared clonotypes between healthy human individuals. TCRdb keeps only in-frame clones here, not all; method: immunoSEQ multiplex PCR. The sample records around 1.9 million clones, more than 85% being singletons. Naive CD8 populations comprised CD45RO-negative cells positively selected for CCR7, excluding terminally differentiated effector memory CD45RA+ cells. Material: naive CD8+ T cells from PBMCs. Receptor source: a man aged 18 to 35 in good health. Some clones in this sample may be carry-over from other donors' samples.

The chain carries TRBV5-8 and TRBJ1-5; 7 positions agree with TRBD1. Germline trimming cut 4 bases from V and 0 bases from J; bases unmatched to any gene: 4. The CDR3 loop spans 15 amino acids. Germline V gene lookup returns CDR1 SGHTS and CDR2 YDEGEE. The CDR3: CASSKTGNSNQPQHF. The CDR3 DNA sequence: TGTGCCAGCAGCAAGACAGGGAATAGCAATCAGCCCCAGCATTTT. Full variable domain (remainder filled in from reference TRBV5-8 and TRBJ1-5): EAGVTQSPTHLIKTRGQQATLRCSPISGHTSVYWYQQALGLGLQFLLWYDEGEERNRGNFPPRFSGRQFPNYSSELNVNALELEDSALYLCASSKTGNSNQPQHFGDGTRLSIL.

With respect to this clone: At the DNA level, this CDR3 is encoded by other sequences in the same sample as well. The chain carries TRBV27 and TRBJ1-1, with D uncertain. The CDR3 covers 13 residues. Germline assignment: CDR1 MNHEY and CDR2 SMNVEV (reference sequence). The V gene lost 4 bases and the J gene lost 4 bases, with 10 bases spanning the gap. CDR3 DNA: TGTGCCAGCAGTTCTAACAGAGGCACTGAAGCTTTCTTT. Translation gives CASSSNRGTEAFF.

This sequence joins TRBV15 and TRBJ2-7; weak D call: TRBD1 (6 bases). Germline values: CDR1 LNHNV, CDR2 YYDKDF (reference sequence). CDR3 length equals 15 residues. V was cut by 6 bases and J by 3 bases, with 18 bases left in between. DNA for the CDR3: TGTGCCACCAGTACAGATATAGGACAGAGCTACGAGCAGTACTTC. Encoded protein: CATSTDIGQSYEQYF.

The rearrangement links TRBV6-5 to TRBJ2-7; D is tentatively TRBD1 or TRBD2 (5 bases each). V was clipped by 4 bases and J by 7 bases, with 20 bases between them. This CDR3 spans 15 amino acids. The germline V gene has CDR1 MNHEY and CDR2 SVGAGI. CDR3 amino acids: CASSSSGPLGREQYF. CDR3 DNA sequence: TGTGCCAGCAGTTCCTCGGGACCCCTTGGAAGAGAGCAGTACTTC.

This clone was counted a single time. The rearrangement joins TRBV6-5 to TRBJ1-1, with unresolved D. V dropped 7 bases and J dropped 1 base, with 7 bases sitting between them. This CDR3 region has 12 residues. Germline V gives CDR1 MNHEY, CDR2 SVGAGI. The CDR3 protein is CASKLANTEAFF. The CDR3 region has the DNA TGTGCCAGCAAACTAGCGAACACTGAAGCTTTCTTT.

The gene calls are TRBV5-1 and TRBJ2-2, with 7 positions matching TRBD2. Germline CDR1 SGHRS, CDR2 YFSETQ. V was pared by 1 base and J by 4 bases, with 4 bases of the junction left unmatched. CDR3 length: 15 amino acids. The CDR3 loop is CASSLYGGSTGELFF. As DNA, the CDR3 is TGCGCCAGCAGCTTGTACGGGGGGTCCACCGGGGAGCTGTTTTTT.

V and J are TRBV28 and TRBJ2-5, with 11 positions matching TRBD2. This CDR3 is 15 amino acids long. CDR1 is MDHEN and CDR2 is SYDVKM in the germline V gene. The V and J ends lost 3 bases and 13 bases, in that order; junction bases with no gene match: 13. CDR3 sequence reads: CASSFFGTSGYDSYF. CDR3 nucleotide sequence: TGTGCCAGCAGTTTCTTTGGGACTAGCGGCTATGACTCGTACTTC.

This clone showed up just a few times. V usage is TRBV7-9 and J usage is TRBJ2-2, with 10 nucleotides matching TRBD2. V lost 2 bases and J lost 3; bases outside the gene matches: 3. Germline CDR1 is SEHNR and CDR2 is FQNEAQ (reference sequence). The CDR3 runs to 16 residues. The CDR3 sequence is CASSLRTSGHTGELFF. For the CDR3, the DNA is TGTGCCAGCAGCTTAAGGACTAGCGGACACACCGGGGAGCTGTTTTTT. Based on the CDR3 plus reference TRBV7-9 and TRBJ2-2, the full variable domain is DTGVSQNPRHKITKRGQNVTFRCDPISEHNRLYWYRQTLGQGPEFLTYFQNEAQLEKSRLLSDRFSAERPKGSFSTLEIQRTEQGDSAMYLCASSLRTSGHTGELFFGEGSRLTVL.

The chain uses TRBV27 and TRBJ2-7; 8 nucleotides line up with TRBD1. The CDR3 totals 15 residues. CDR1 and CDR2 from the germline V gene are MNHEY and SMNVEV (reference sequence). The V segment lost 6 bases and the J segment 6 bases; nucleotides outside the gene matches: 13. The CDR3 nucleotides read TGTGCCAGCAGACTAACCGGGACAGGCAGGCCCGAGCAGTACTTC. As protein: CASRLTGTGRPEQYF.

The chain employs TRBV7-2 and TRBJ2-3; D not resolved. Germline CDR1 SGHTA, CDR2 FQGNSA. The ends were cut back, 7 bases at V and 5 bases at J, with 19 bases in the middle. The CDR3 is 15 amino acids. CDR3 sequence: CASKPRTRVIDTQYF. As DNA, the CDR3 is TGTGCCAGCAAGCCCAGGACCCGAGTCATAGATACGCAGTATTTT.

The V and J genes are TRBV19 and TRBJ2-2; the D gene is possibly TRBD1 (5 bases). Germline values: CDR1 LNHDA, CDR2 SQIVND (reference sequence). The CDR3 runs 14 residues. The V and J ends lost 6 bases and 5 bases respectively, with 13 bases between them. CDR3 in amino acids: CASSPLAGTGELFF. DNA of the CDR3: TGTGCCAGTAGCCCCCTTGCAGGGACCGGGGAGCTGTTTTTT.

V gene TRBV10-3 combines with J gene TRBJ2-7; D may match TRBD1 or TRBD2 (5 bases each). Germline V gene sequence: CDR1 ENHRY, CDR2 SYGVKD. With 10 bases removed from V and 2 bases from J, the gap between germline ends came to 18 bases. This CDR3 comprises 14 residues. The CDR3 DNA follows: TGTGCCACCATGGGGGTCGGATCGACCTACGAGCAGTACTTC. Its protein product is CATMGVGSTYEQYF.

This chain uses TRBV11-2 with TRBJ2-7; D call uncertain. CDR3 length: 14 residues. The V end lost 2 bases, the J end lost 3 bases, and 11 bases lay between the germline ends. Germline V gene lookup returns CDR1 SGHAT and CDR2 FQNNGV. CDR3 protein: CASSLSDGGYEQYF. CDR3 bases: TGTGCCAGCAGCTTATCTGACGGTGGCTACGAGCAGTACTTC. Supplemented by reference TRBV11-2 and TRBJ2-7, the full variable domain reads EAGVAQSPRYKIIEKRQSVAFWCNPISGHATLYWYQQILGQGPKLLIQFQNNGVVDDSQLPKDRFSAERLKGVDSTLKIQPAKLEDSAVYLCASSLSDGGYEQYFGPGTRLTVT.

The chain combines TRBV15 with TRBJ1-2; D call uncertain. V dropped 0 bases and J dropped 7 bases, with 6 bases sitting between them. Germline V lookup: CDR1 LNHNV, CDR2 YYDKDF (reference sequence). This CDR3 region has 12 residues. DNA for the CDR3: TGTGCCACCAGCAGAGATGGGATTGGCTACACCTTC. The encoded protein is CATSRDGIGYTF. The whole variable domain, remainder taken from reference TRBV15 and TRBJ1-2, is DAMVIQNPRYQVTQFGKPVTLSCSQTLNHNVMYWYQQKSSQAPKLLFHYYDKDFNNEADTPDNFQSRRPNTSFCFLDIRSPGLGDTAMYLCATSRDGIGYTFGSGTRLTVV.

This sequence joins TRBV2 and TRBJ1-1; 11 nucleotides agree with TRBD1. Germline-derived CDR1 and CDR2 are SNHLY and FYNNEI. The CDR3 sequence is 17 residues long. Trimming at V came to 8 bases and at J to 5 bases, leaving 16 bases not matched to a gene. The CDR3 sequence: CASLTWGTGGIGTEAFF. The CDR3 coding sequence is TGTGCCAGCCTGACGTGGGGGACAGGGGGAATTGGGACTGAAGCTTTCTTT. Combining the CDR3 with reference TRBV2 and TRBJ1-1 gives the whole variable domain EPEVTQTPSHQVTQMGQEVILRCVPISNHLYFYWYRQILGQKVEFLVSFYNNEISEKSEIFDDQFSVERPDGSNFTLKIRSTKLEDSAMYFCASLTWGTGGIGTEAFFGQGTRLTVV.

The chain has TRBV6-1 and TRBJ1-2; a weak D match, TRBD1 (6 bases). CDR3 length: 14 amino acids. Germline loops: CDR1 MNHNS, CDR2 SASEGT. V was clipped by 6 bases and J by 8 bases, with 19 bases between them. The CDR3 is CASRARDTRGGYTF. The CDR3 bases are TGTGCCAGCAGAGCTAGGGACACTCGCGGGGGCTACACCTTC.

The chain combines TRBV9 with TRBJ2-1, with a possible D match to TRBD2 (6 bases). Trimming pared 4 bases from V and 4 bases from J, leaving 12 bases between. Germline V lookup: CDR1 SGDLS, CDR2 YYNGEE. CDR3 length: 14 amino acids. The CDR3 region is CASSPWRGYNEQFF. DNA of the CDR3: TGTGCCAGCAGCCCTTGGCGGGGATACAATGAGCAGTTCTTC.

The chain joins TRBV7-9 to TRBJ2-7; tentatively, D is TRBD1 (5 bases). Per germline, CDR1 SEHNR and CDR2 FQNEAQ (reference sequence). V was clipped by 5 bases and J by 5 bases, with 7 bases between them. The CDR3 sequence is 11 residues long. Written as DNA, the CDR3 is TGTGCCAGCAGCCCAGGGAACGAGCAGTACTTC. Translated: CASSPGNEQYF. The entire variable domain, with the rest obtained from reference TRBV7-9 and TRBJ2-7, is as follows: DTGVSQNPRHKITKRGQNVTFRCDPISEHNRLYWYRQTLGQGPEFLTYFQNEAQLEKSRLLSDRFSAERPKGSFSTLEIQRTEQGDSAMYLCASSPGNEQYFGPGTRLTVT.